Presented here are 12 T cell receptor beta chains from one specimen sequenced in a study of blood T cells in healthy people across ages. Primers used in a second PCR of roughly 6 to 11 cycles were a sample-barcoded 5' primer and a J-beta primer mix. Each CDR3 protein gets one entry after TCRdb re-called the 5' RACE reads with MiXCR. The data contain 750,000 to 1,000,000 distinct CDR3 sequences, almost 30% of them singletons. Separately, the same data were catalogued under a study of T cells of mothers and their children.

Sequencing input: blood. Source of these receptors: a woman aged 40 to 49 in good health.

This clonotype is a singleton in its sample. This chain connects TRBV5-1 to TRBJ2-1; 8 bases map to TRBD1. CDR1 and CDR2 (germline): SGHRS, YFSETQ. The V gene end was trimmed by 4 bases and the J gene end by 10 bases; junction bases not matched to a gene: 10. This CDR3 spans 14 amino acids. The chain's CDR3 is CASSPNDRGHEQFF. The CDR3 DNA follows: TGCGCCAGCAGCCCTAACGACAGGGGCCACGAGCAGTTCTTC.

In this sample, this clonotype turned up many times. The gene calls are TRBV28 and TRBJ1-2; maybe TRBD1 (5 bases). This CDR3 is built from 13 residues. The ends were cut back, 2 bases at V and 13 bases at J, with 17 bases in the middle. CDR1 MDHEN and CDR2 SYDVKM come from the germline V gene. The CDR3 sequence: CASSLIKGGTGTF. CDR3 bases: TGTGCCAGCAGTTTAATTAAAGGTGGGACGGGCACCTTC.

This clonotype was seen a few times. This may arise from a read error, as a much more abundant clone is one base away. The genes are TRBV28 and TRBJ1-1; D unclear. This CDR3 region has 14 residues. The ends were cut back, 6 bases at V and 0 bases at J, with 11 bases in the middle. Germline values: CDR1 MDHEN, CDR2 SYDVKM. The CDR3 reads CASRWSAMNTEAFF. In DNA form, the CDR3 reads TGTGCCAGCAGGTGGTCAGCCATGAACACTGAAGCTTTCTTT. The variable domain in full, with the rest retrieved from reference TRBV28 and TRBJ1-1, is DVKVTQSSRYLVKRTGEKVFLECVQDMDHENMFWYRQDPGLGLRLIYFSYDVKMKEKGDIPEGYSVSREKKERFSLILESASTNQTSMYLCASRWSAMNTEAFFGQGTRLTVV.

This clonotype appeared many times. V gene TRBV12-3 or TRBV12-4 combines with J gene TRBJ1-4; no firm D call. The V and J ends lost 3 bases and 3 bases respectively, with 20 bases between them. The CDR3 extends over 18 amino acids. CDR3 amino acids: CASSLDLGDLRSNEKLFF. The CDR3 coding sequence is TGTGCCAGCAGTTTGGATTTGGGTGACCTGCGGTCTAATGAAAAACTGTTTTTT.

V is TRBV11-2 and J is TRBJ2-5; TRBD2 matches 8 bases. The junction had 6 bases not matched to a gene; V was cut back by 10 bases and J by 5 bases. The CDR3 runs to 12 residues. CDR1 is SGHAT and CDR2 is FQNNGV in the germline V gene. CDR3 residues: CATAGGRETQYF. The CDR3 bases are TGTGCCACGGCGGGGGGCCGGGAGACCCAGTACTTC.

CDR3 protein: CSARGASGSLQETQYF. The CDR3 bases are TGCAGTGCTAGAGGGGCTAGCGGGAGCCTCCAAGAGACCCAGTACTTC. The V gene is TRBV20-1, the J gene TRBJ2-5; 10 bases are shared with TRBD2. This CDR3 contains 16 residues. V lost 1 base and J lost 1; bases outside the gene matches: 6. Germline values: CDR1 DFQATT, CDR2 SNEGSKA (reference sequence).

The chain combines TRBV20-1 with TRBJ2-4; tentative D call: TRBD1 (5 bases). Germline CDR1 DFQATT, CDR2 SNEGSKA (reference sequence). Trimming removed 4 bases at V and 13 bases at J, with 20 bases between. The CDR3 loop spans 13 amino acids. The CDR3 DNA reads as TGCAGTGCTAAGGCAGGGATTCACAATGAGCAGTACTTC. Translating gives CSAKAGIHNEQYF.

This clonotype has ten or more counts. The chain couples TRBV7-6 to TRBJ2-3; D is unclear. The CDR3 has 12 residues. Trimming cost V 2 bases and J 7 bases, with 7 bases left between them. Germline V gives CDR1 SGHVS, CDR2 FNYEAQ. The CDR3, as DNA: TGTGCCAGCAGCTTATCAGGCTATACGCAGTATTTT. It encodes CASSLSGYTQYF. The whole variable domain, filled in from reference TRBV7-6 and TRBJ2-3, reads GAGVSQSPRYKVTKRGQDVALRCDPISGHVSLYWYRQALGQGPEFLTYFNYEAQQDKSGLPNDRFSAERPEGSISTLTIQRTEQRDSAMYRCASSLSGYTQYFGPGTRLTVL.

This clonotype was counted ten times or more. The gene calls are TRBV5-1 and TRBJ2-7, with 7 bases aligning to TRBD1. Germline V gives CDR1 SGHRS, CDR2 YFSETQ. The CDR3 runs 14 residues. Losses at the gene ends were 4 bases for V and 2 bases for J; bases not matched to a gene: 6. DNA for the CDR3: TGCGCCAGCAGCAAACAGGGGTTCGCCTACGAGCAGTACTTC. Its translation is CASSKQGFAYEQYF.

The chain has TRBV29-1 and TRBJ2-3; D is undetermined. V lost 2 bases and J 0 bases, leaving 3 bases between the germline ends. The germline V gene has CDR1 SQVTM and CDR2 ANQGSEA. This CDR3 spans 12 amino acids. In DNA form, the CDR3 reads TGCAGCGTTGAATTCAGCACAGATACGCAGTATTTT. Amino acids: CSVEFSTDTQYF.

V usage is TRBV29-1 and J usage is TRBJ2-4; no definite D call. CDR1 SQVTM and CDR2 ANQGSEA come from the germline V gene. The V gene lost 4 bases and the J gene lost 13 bases, with 20 bases spanning the gap. The CDR3 spans 13 residues. The CDR3 coding sequence is TGCAGCGTTGGGCTAGGGCGGTTGGATGAGCAGTACTTC. It specifies CSVGLGRLDEQYF.

This clonotype was counted once. J is TRBJ1-4 and V is TRBV7-9; D is uncertain. Per the germline V gene, CDR1 is SEHNR and CDR2 is FQNEAQ (reference sequence). The V gene lost 7 bases and the J gene lost 7 bases, with 13 bases spanning the gap. The CDR3 has 13 amino acids. The chain's CDR3 is CASNFSSSEKLFF. The CDR3 DNA reads as TGTGCCAGCAACTTTTCTTCCAGTGAAAAACTGTTTTTT.